This TCR beta chain originates from a study of tumor-infiltrating lymphocytes in oesophageal squamous cell carcinoma. The CDR3 covers 12 residues. Germline loops: CDR1 GTSNPN, CDR2 SVGIG (reference sequence). V lost 4 bases and J lost 3, with 9 bases in between. TCRdb analysed the PCR reads with MiXCR anew, one entry per CDR3 protein. In the table there are about 18,000 distinct CDR3 sequences, around two fifths of which are singletons. Specimen: esophageal tumor tissue. V is TRBV30 and J is TRBJ1-1; D uncertain. The sequence was collected from a male donor with esophageal squamous cell carcinoma. This CDR3 is CAWTEGHTEAFF. CDR3 bases: TGTGCCTGGACGGAGGGCCACACTGAAGCTTTCTTT.